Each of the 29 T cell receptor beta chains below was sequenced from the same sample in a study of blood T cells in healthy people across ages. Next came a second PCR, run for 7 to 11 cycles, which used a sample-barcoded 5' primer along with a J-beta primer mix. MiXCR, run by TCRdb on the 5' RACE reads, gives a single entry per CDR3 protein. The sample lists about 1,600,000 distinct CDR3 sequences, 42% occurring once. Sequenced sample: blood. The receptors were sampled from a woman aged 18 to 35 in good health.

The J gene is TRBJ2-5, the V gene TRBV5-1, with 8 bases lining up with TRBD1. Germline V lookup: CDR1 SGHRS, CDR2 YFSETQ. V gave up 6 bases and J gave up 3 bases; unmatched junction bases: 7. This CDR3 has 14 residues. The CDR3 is CASKLRQGKETQYF. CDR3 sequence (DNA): TGCGCCAGCAAGCTTCGACAGGGGAAAGAGACCCAGTACTTC.

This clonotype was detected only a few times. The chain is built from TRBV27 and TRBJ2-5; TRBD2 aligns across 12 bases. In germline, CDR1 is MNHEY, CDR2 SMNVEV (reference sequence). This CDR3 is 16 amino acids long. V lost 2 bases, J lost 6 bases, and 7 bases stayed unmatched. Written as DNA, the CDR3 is TGTGCCAGCAGTTTACTAGCGGGGGGGGCCTTGAAGACCCAGTACTTC. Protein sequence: CASSLLAGGALKTQYF.

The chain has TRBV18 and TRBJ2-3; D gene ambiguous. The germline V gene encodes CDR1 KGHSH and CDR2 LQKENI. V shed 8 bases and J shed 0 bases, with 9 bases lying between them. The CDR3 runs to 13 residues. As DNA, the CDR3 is TGTGCCAGCCCTCGGACGAGCACAGATACGCAGTATTTT. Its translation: CASPRTSTDTQYF.

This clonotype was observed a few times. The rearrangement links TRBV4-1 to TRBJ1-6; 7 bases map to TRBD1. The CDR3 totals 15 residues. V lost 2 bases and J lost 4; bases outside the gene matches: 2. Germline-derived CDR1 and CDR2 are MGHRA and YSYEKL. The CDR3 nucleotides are TGCGCCAGCAGCCAAAACAGGGGTTATAATTCACCCCTCCACTTT. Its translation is CASSQNRGYNSPLHF.

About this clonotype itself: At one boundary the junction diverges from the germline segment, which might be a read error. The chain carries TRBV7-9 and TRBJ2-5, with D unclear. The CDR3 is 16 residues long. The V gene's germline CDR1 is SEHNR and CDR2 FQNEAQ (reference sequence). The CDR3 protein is CASSLHRTIPQESQYF. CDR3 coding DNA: TGTGCCAGCAGCTTACACAGAACGATACCCCAAGAGTCCCAGTACTTC. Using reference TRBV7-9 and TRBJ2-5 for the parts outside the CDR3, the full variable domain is DTGVSQNPRHKITKRGQNVTFRCDPISEHNRLYWYRQTLGQGPEFLTYFQNEAQLEKSRLLSDRFSAERPKGSFSTLEIQRTEQGDSAMYLCASSLHRTIPQESQYFGPGTRLLVL.

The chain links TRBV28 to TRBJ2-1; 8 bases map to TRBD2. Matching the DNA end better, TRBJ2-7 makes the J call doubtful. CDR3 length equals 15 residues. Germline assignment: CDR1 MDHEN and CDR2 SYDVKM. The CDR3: CASSGAGATYNEQYF. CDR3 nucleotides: TGTGCCAGCAGTGGAGCGGGGGCCACCTACAATGAGCAGTACTTC.

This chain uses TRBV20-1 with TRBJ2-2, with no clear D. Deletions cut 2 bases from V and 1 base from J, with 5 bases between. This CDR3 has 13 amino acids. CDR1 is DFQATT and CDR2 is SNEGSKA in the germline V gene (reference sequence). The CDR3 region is CSARLWNTGELFF. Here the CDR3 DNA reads TGCAGTGCTAGACTGTGGAACACCGGGGAGCTGTTTTTT.

The CDR3 DNA sequence: TGTGCCAGCAGCCTAAGACCGGGGGGCGAGCAGTACTTC. Translation: CASSLRPGGEQYF. The rearrangement links TRBV12-3 or TRBV12-4 to TRBJ2-7, with 7 bases identical to TRBD2. Trimming took 6 bases from V and 6 from J; bases not matched to a gene: 8. This CDR3 region has 13 residues.

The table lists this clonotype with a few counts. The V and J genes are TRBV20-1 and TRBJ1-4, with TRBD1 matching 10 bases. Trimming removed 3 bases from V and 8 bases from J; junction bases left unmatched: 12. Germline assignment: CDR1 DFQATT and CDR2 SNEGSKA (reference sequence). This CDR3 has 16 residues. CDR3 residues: CSASRFSGQGPEKLFF. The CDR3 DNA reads TGCAGTGCTAGTCGGTTCTCGGGACAGGGGCCCGAAAAACTGTTTTTT.

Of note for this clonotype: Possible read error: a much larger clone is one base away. CDR3 region: CSVTATLTYEQFF. CDR3 nucleotides: TGCAGCGTGACTGCTACTCTAACCTACGAGCAGTTCTTC. The rearrangement links TRBV29-1 to TRBJ2-1; no clear D. V shed 6 bases and J shed 10 bases, with 19 bases lying between them. This CDR3 is built from 13 residues. The V gene's germline CDR1 is SQVTM and CDR2 ANQGSEA.

The CDR3 coding sequence is TGTGCCAGCAGCTTCAAGGGTAGCGGGAGCACAGATACGCAGTATTTT. This codes for CASSFKGSGSTDTQYF. The V and J genes are TRBV4-2 and TRBJ2-3, with 7 nucleotides matching TRBD2. The CDR3 is made up of 16 amino acids. V was clipped by 5 bases and J by 0 bases; unmatched bases: 8. Germline CDR1 is LGHNA and CDR2 is YNFKEQ.

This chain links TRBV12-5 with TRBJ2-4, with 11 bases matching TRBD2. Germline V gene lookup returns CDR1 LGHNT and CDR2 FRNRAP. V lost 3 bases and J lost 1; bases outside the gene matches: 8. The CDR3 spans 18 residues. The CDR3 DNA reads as TGTGCTAGTGGTTTCCCATCGGGACTAGCGGACGCCAAAAACATTCAGTACTTC. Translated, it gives CASGFPSGLADAKNIQYF.

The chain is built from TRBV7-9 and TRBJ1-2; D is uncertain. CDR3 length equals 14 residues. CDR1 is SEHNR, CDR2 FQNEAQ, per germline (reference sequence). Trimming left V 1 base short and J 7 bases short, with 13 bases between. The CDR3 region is CASSLDHRLGGYTF. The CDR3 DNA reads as TGTGCCAGCAGCTTAGATCACAGATTGGGTGGCTACACCTTC.

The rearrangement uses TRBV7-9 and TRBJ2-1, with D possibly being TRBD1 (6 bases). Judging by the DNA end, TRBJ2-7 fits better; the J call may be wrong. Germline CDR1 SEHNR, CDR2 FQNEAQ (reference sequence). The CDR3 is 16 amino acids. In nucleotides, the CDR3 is TGTGCCAGCAGCTTAGGTGGGGGCATCACCTACAATGAGCAGTACTTC. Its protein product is CASSLGGGITYNEQYF.

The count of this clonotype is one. CDR3 protein: CAGTPEGGNGYTF. The CDR3 DNA reads TGTGCCGGCACCCCTGAGGGGGGGAATGGCTACACCTTC. The chain joins TRBV6-2 or TRBV6-3 to TRBJ1-2; D is perhaps TRBD1 (6 bases). Germline CDR1 reads MNHEY; CDR2 reads SVGEGT. The CDR3 has 13 residues. V gave up 11 bases and J gave up 6 bases, with 19 bases separating them.

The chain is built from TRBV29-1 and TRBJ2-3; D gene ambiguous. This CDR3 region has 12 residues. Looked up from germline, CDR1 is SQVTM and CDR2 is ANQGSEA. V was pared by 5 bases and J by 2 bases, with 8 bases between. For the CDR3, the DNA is TGCAGCGTTCACCAGGCCACAGATACGCAGTATTTT. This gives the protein CSVHQATDTQYF.

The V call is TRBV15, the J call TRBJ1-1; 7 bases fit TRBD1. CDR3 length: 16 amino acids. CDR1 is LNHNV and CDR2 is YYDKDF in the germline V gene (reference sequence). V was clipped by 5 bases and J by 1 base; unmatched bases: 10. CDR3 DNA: TGTGCCACCAGCCGCACAGGGGAGGGGAGGAACACTGAAGCTTTCTTT. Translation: CATSRTGEGRNTEAFF.

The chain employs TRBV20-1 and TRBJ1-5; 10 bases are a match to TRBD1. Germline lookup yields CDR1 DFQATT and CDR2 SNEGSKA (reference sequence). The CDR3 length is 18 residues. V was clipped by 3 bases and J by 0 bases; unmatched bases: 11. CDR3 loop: CSASPGTGDAYSNQPQHF. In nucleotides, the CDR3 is TGCAGTGCTAGCCCCGGGACAGGGGACGCCTATAGCAATCAGCCCCAGCATTTT.

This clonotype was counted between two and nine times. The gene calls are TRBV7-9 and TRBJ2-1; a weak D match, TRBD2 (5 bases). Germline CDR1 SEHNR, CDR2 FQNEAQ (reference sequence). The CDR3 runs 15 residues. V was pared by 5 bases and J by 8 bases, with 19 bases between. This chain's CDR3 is CASSPEATWNDEQFF. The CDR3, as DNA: TGTGCCAGCAGCCCGGAGGCAACGTGGAACGATGAGCAGTTCTTC. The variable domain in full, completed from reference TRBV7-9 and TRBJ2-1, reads DTGVSQNPRHKITKRGQNVTFRCDPISEHNRLYWYRQTLGQGPEFLTYFQNEAQLEKSRLLSDRFSAERPKGSFSTLEIQRTEQGDSAMYLCASSPEATWNDEQFFGPGTRLTVL.

The DNA for the CDR3 is TGCGCCAGCAGCTCCTACGGGGGCGGGACTGAAGCTTTCTTT. This encodes CASSSYGGGTEAFF. V and J are TRBV5-1 and TRBJ1-1; maybe TRBD1 (6 bases). Trimming left V 3 bases short and J 5 bases short, with 14 bases between. The CDR3 loop spans 14 amino acids. Germline CDR1 and CDR2: SGHRS and YFSETQ.

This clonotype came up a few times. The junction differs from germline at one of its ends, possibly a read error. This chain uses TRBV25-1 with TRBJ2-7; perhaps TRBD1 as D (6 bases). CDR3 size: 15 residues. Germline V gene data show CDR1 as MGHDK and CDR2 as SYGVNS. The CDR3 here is CASSDRAGDNYKQYF. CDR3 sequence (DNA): TGTGCCAGCAGTGATAGGGCAGGGGACAACTACAAGCAGTACTTC.

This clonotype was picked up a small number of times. CDR3 loop: CSARVGTSGAYNEQFF. The CDR3 DNA is TGCAGTGCTAGAGTCGGGACTAGCGGGGCCTACAATGAGCAGTTCTTC. The chain uses TRBV20-1 and TRBJ2-1; 13 positions agree with TRBD2. The CDR3 is made up of 16 amino acids. The V gene end was trimmed by 1 base and the J gene end by 2 bases; junction bases not matched to a gene: 2. From germline, CDR1 is DFQATT and CDR2 SNEGSKA (reference sequence).

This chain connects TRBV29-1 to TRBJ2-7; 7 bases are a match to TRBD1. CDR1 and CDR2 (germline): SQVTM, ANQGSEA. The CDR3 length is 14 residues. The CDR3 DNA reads TGCAACGCGTCCCGGGCCGGGACAGCCTACGAGCAGTACTTC. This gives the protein CNASRAGTAYEQYF.

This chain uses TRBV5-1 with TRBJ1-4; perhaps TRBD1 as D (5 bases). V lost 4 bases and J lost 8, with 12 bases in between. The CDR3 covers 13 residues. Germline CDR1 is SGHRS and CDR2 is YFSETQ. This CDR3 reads CASSTGRDEKLFF. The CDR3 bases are TGCGCCAGCAGCACTGGACGGGACGAAAAACTGTTTTTT.

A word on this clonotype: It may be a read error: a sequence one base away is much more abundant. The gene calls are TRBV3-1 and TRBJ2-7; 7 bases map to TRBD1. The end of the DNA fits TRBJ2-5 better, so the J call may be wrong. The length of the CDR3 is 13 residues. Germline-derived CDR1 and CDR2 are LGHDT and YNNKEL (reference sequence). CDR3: CASTVQGIETQYF. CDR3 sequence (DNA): TGTGCCAGCACCGTACAGGGGATAGAGACCCAGTACTTC.

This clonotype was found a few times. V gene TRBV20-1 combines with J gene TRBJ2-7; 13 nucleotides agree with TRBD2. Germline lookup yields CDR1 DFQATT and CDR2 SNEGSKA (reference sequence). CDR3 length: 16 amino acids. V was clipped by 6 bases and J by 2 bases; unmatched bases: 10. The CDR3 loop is CSAKGLAGHKPYEQYF. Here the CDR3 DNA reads TGCAGTGCCAAGGGACTAGCGGGACATAAACCCTACGAGCAGTACTTC.

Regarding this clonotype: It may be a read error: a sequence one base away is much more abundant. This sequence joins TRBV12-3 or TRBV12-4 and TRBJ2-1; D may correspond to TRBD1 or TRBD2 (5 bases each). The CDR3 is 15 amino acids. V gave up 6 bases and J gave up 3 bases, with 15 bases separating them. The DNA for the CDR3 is TGTGCCAGCAGCCGGGAAAGGGGAATCTACAATGAGCAGTTCTTC. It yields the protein CASSRERGIYNEQFF.

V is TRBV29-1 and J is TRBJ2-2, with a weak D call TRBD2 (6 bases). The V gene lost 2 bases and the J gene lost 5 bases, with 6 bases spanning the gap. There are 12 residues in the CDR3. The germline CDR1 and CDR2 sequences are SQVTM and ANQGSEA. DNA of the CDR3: TGCAGCGTTGAACTAGCGACCGGGGAGCTGTTTTTT. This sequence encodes CSVELATGELFF.

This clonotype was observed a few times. CDR3 sequence reads: CASKSGGANSDTQYF. CDR3 DNA: TGTGCCAGCAAGAGCGGGGGGGCCAATTCAGATACGCAGTATTTT. V and J are TRBV9 and TRBJ2-3; 10 nucleotides match TRBD2. The germline V gene encodes CDR1 SGDLS and CDR2 YYNGEE. With 6 bases clipped from V and 4 bases from J, the junction kept 8 bases outside the gene matches. CDR3 size: 15 residues.